This T cell receptor beta chain was found in a study of blood T cells in healthy people across ages. Through a sample-barcoded 5' primer and a J-beta primer mix, a second PCR was run for roughly 7 to 11 cycles. TCRdb reprocessed the 5' RACE reads with MiXCR, giving one entry per CDR3 protein. The sample lists about 1.4 million distinct CDR3 sequences; 55% to 75% were seen once. Trimming took off 0 bases at V and 5 bases at J, with 20 bases between the two ends. The length of the CDR3 is 18 residues. The germline V gene encodes CDR1 LGHNA and CDR2 YSLEER. Sequenced: blood. This TCR came from a man aged 18 to 30 in good health. V gene TRBV4-3 combines with J gene TRBJ2-1; D is possibly TRBD2 (6 bases). This chain's CDR3 is CASSQDGVHGWGDNEQFF. CDR3 DNA sequence: TGCGCCAGCAGCCAAGATGGGGTCCACGGTTGGGGGGACAATGAGCAGTTCTTC.